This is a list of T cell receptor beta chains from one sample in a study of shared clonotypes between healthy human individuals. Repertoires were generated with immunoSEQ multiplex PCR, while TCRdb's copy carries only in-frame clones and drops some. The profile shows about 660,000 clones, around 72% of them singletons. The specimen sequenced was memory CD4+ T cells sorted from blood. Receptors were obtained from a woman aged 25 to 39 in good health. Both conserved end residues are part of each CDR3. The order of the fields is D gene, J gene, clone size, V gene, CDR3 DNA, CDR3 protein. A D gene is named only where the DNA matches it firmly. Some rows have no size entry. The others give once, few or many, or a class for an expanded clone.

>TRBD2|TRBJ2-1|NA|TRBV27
TGTGCCAGCAGTTTAAGCAGGGGAGTCCCGGGACTAGCGGATTCGTCCTACAATGAGCAGTTCTTC
CASSLSRGVPGLADSSYNEQFF
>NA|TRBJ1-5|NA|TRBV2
TGTGCCAGCAGTCCGGGACACAGCAATCAGCCCCAGCATTTT
CASSPGHSNQPQHF
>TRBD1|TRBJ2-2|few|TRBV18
TGTGCCAGCTCACCGCCCGACAGGGTAGGCACCGGGGAGCTGTTTTTT
CASSPPDRVGTGELFF
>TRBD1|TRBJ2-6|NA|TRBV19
TGTGCCAGTAGTCGAGAGGGACAGCCTTCTGGGGCCAACGTCCTGACTTTC
CASSREGQPSGANVLTF
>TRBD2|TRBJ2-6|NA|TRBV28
TGTGCCAGCAGTTTATCCCACCCCCGGACTAGCGAAAGCTCTGGGGCCAACGTCCTGACTTTC
CASSLSHPRTSESSGANVLTF
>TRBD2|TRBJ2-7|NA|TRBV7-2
TGTGCCAGCAGCCTACTTAGCGGGAGGCCCCACGAGCAGTACTTC
CASSLLSGRPHEQYF
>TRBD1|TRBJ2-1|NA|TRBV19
TGTGCCAGTCGACAGGGCTACGAGCAGTTCTTC
CASRQGYEQFF
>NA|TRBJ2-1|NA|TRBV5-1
TGCGCCAGCAGCTTCGGGGCAGACGACAATGAGCAGTTCTTC
CASSFGADDNEQFF
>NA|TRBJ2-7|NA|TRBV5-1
TGCGCCAGCAGCTTGGCCGTCGCCGTGAGGTTGACAGCTTCCCACGAGCAGTACTTC
CASSLAVAVRLTASHEQYF
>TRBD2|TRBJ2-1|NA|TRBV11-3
TGTGCCAGCAGTGCGGGAGGGGGTGAGCAGTTCTTC
CASSAGGGEQFF
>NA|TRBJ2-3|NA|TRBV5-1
TGCGCCAGCAGCCGCTGGTTAAGCGGAACCCGCACAGATACGCAGTATTTT
CASSRWLSGTRTDTQYF
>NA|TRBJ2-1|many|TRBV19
TGTGCCAGTAGTAGAGGCCTTACCCTCGGCTCTGGCAATGAGCAGTTCTTC
CASSRGLTLGSGNEQFF
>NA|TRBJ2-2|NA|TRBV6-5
TGTGCCAGCAGTTCCCTCTCGAACACCGGGGAGCTGTTTTTT
CASSSLSNTGELFF
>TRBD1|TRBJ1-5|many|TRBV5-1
TGCGCCAGCAGCTTACAGGGGGGCGATCAGCCCCAGCATTTT
CASSLQGGDQPQHF
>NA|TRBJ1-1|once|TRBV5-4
TGTGCCAGCAGCTCCCGAGATATGAACACTGAAGCTTTCTTT
CASSSRDMNTEAFF
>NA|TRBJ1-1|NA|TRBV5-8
TGTGCCAGCAATAGACAACGGCACAGGGTACTTGCCACTGAAGCTTTCTTT
CASNRQRHRVLATEAFF
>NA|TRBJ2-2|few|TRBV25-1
TGTGCCAGCAGTAACTTTCGAGAAGGGCAGGGGAACGGGGAGCTGTTTTTT
CASSNFREGQGNGELFF
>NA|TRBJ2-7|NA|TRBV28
TGTGCCAGCAGGATTGGAGGACGAGACTCCTACGAGCAGTACTTC
CASRIGGRDSYEQYF
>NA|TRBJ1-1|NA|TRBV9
TGTGCCAGCAGCCCCCAGGGTTTTACTGAAGCTTTCTTT
CASSPQGFTEAFF
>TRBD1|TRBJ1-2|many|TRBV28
TGTGCCAGCAGCCGACCCGGGACAGGGTTTGGCTACACCTTC
CASSRPGTGFGYTF
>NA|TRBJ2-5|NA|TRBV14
TGTGCCAGCAGCCGCACGGACAGAGGGGAGACCCAGTACTTC
CASSRTDRGETQYF
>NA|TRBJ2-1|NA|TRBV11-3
TGTGCCAGCAGCTTGTGGGGTAGCGAACTCTCCTACAATGAGCAGTTCTTC
CASSLWGSELSYNEQFF
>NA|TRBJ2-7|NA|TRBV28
TGTGCCAGCCCGCCCTCCGGGGCCCCCTCCCTCTACGAGCAGTACTTC
CASPPSGAPSLYEQYF
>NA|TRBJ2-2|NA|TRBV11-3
TGTGCCAGCAGCCCTCGGCGGAGGTCGGGCACCGGGGAGCTGTTTTTT
CASSPRRRSGTGELFF
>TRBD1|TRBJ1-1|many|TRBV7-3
TGTGCCAGCAGCGCTCAGGGGGACACTGAAGCTTTCTTT
CASSAQGDTEAFF
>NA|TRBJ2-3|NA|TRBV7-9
TGTGCCAGCAGCAGGGTCACAGATACGCAGTATTTT
CASSRVTDTQYF
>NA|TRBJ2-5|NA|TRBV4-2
TGTGCCAGCAGCCCCGGCGTAGGCAGCGAAGAGACCCAGTACTTC
CASSPGVGSEETQYF
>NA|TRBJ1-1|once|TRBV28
TGTGCCAGCACAAGACGAATACAGGGCGACGGATTTAACACTGAAGCTTTCTTT
CASTRRIQGDGFNTEAFF
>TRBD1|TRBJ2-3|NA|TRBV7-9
TGTGCCAGCAGCCATATAACAGGGGGCTTCACAGATACGCAGTATTTT
CASSHITGGFTDTQYF
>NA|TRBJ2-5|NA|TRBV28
TGTGCCAGCAGTCCGGGAGACAGCGAGACCCAGTACTTC
CASSPGDSETQYF
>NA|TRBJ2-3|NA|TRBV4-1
TGCGCCAGCAGCCAAGATCGAGGGACTCCTGGAGATACGCAGTATTTT
CASSQDRGTPGDTQYF
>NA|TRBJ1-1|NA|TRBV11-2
TGTGCCAGCAGCCCTAGAAGCCAGGGGAGGAACACTGAAGCTTTCTTT
CASSPRSQGRNTEAFF
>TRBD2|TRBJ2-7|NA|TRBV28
TGTGCCAGCGGGAGGGGTATCGGATACTACGAGCAGTACTTC
CASGRGIGYYEQYF
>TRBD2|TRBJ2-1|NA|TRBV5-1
TGCGCCAGCAGCCCTGGGACTAGCGGGAGTTTATGGCAGTTCTTC
CASSPGTSGSLWQFF
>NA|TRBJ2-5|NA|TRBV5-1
TGCGCCAGCCAACAGACAGGGCGGGGGGAAGAGACCCAGTACTTC
CASQQTGRGEETQYF
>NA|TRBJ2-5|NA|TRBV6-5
TGTGCCAGCAGGGGCGAGACCGAGCAAGAGACCCAGTACTTC
CASRGETEQETQYF
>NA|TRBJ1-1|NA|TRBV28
TGTGCCAGCAGTGAGAGGGGAACTGAAGCTTTCTTT
CASSERGTEAFF
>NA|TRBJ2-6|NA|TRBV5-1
TGCGCCAGCAGCTTGGTTGGCCACGGAACCCTTGCCAACGTCCTGACTTTC
CASSLVGHGTLANVLTF
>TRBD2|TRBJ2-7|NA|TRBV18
TGTGCCAGCTCACAGGTAGCGGGAGGGCCCTCCTACGAGCAGTACTTC
CASSQVAGGPSYEQYF
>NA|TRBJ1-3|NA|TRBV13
TGTGCCAGCAGCTTATGGGGACGGGACCTCTCTGGAAACACCATATATTTT
CASSLWGRDLSGNTIYF